The 14 T cell receptor beta chains reported below all come from one sample, sequenced in a study of blood T cell repertoires in COVID-19. Assay used: immunoSEQ multiplex PCR; TCRdb lists only in-frame clones, some missing. The table has approximately 310,000 clones, approximately 85% seen once; the top ten hold roughly 2%. The sequencing input was PBMCs or T cells enriched from blood (not recorded which). The receptors were gathered from a man under 40 who had recovered from COVID-19.

The V call is TRBV5-1, the J call TRBJ1-1; 8 bases map to TRBD1. Trimming took 7 bases from V and 7 from J; bases not matched to a gene: 12. The length of the CDR3 is 14 residues. CDR1 and CDR2 (germline): SGHRS, YFSETQ. The CDR3 DNA reads as TGCGCCAGCTCTTCCGGGACAGGCGAAGGTGAAGCTTTCTTT. Translating gives CASSSGTGEGEAFF.

V and J are TRBV5-4 and TRBJ2-2, with 9 nucleotides matching TRBD2. CDR1 and CDR2 from the germline V gene are SGHNT and YYREEE (reference sequence). This CDR3 spans 16 amino acids. J lost 4 bases, V lost 5 bases, and 9 bases had no gene match. CDR3 nucleotide sequence: TGTGCCAGCAGTACCGTAGCGGGGGACACCACCGGGGAGCTGTTTTTT. Its translation is CASSTVAGDTTGELFF.

This sequence joins TRBV19 and TRBJ1-2, with D unresolved. The CDR3 contains 14 residues. With 3 bases removed from V and 8 bases from J, the gap between germline ends came to 16 bases. Germline V gene lookup returns CDR1 LNHDA and CDR2 SQIVND (reference sequence). Here the CDR3 DNA reads TGTGCCAGTAGTATTGATGGTTCCACCGGGGGCTACACCTTC. Translated, it gives CASSIDGSTGGYTF.

This clone has at least ten counts. The rearrangement links TRBV7-3 to TRBJ2-3; 9 nucleotides align to TRBD2. This CDR3 contains 15 residues. J lost 1 base, V lost 5 bases, and 4 bases had no gene match. The germline gives CDR1 SGHTA, CDR2 FQGTGA. CDR3 coding DNA: TGTGCCAGCAGCCGGGGGACTAGCCGCACAGATACGCAGTATTTT. It encodes CASSRGTSRTDTQYF.

The chain combines TRBV7-2 with TRBJ2-1; 13 bases fit TRBD2. The germline CDR1 and CDR2 sequences are SGHTA and FQGNSA. J was trimmed by 7 bases and V by 4 bases; bases with no gene match: 4. This CDR3 has 15 amino acids. CDR3 protein: CASSSRTSGGNEQFF. The CDR3 coding sequence is TGTGCCAGCAGCTCTCGGACTAGCGGGGGTAATGAGCAGTTCTTC.

This chain joins TRBV24-1 and TRBJ1-1, with D perhaps matching TRBD1 (5 bases). This CDR3 has 13 amino acids. CDR1 is KGHDR and CDR2 is SFDVKD in the germline V gene. The ends were cut back, 3 bases at V and 3 bases at J, with 7 bases in the middle. The CDR3 region is CATSDGADTEAFF. In DNA, the CDR3 is TGTGCCACCAGTGATGGGGCAGACACTGAAGCTTTCTTT.

The chain combines TRBV18 with TRBJ1-1; D gene ambiguous. The CDR3 runs 15 residues. The V and J ends lost 3 bases and 1 base respectively, with 12 bases between them. Germline V gene sequence: CDR1 KGHSH, CDR2 LQKENI. The CDR3 DNA sequence: TGTGCCAGCTCACCCTCCAGGCTGGGGAACACTGAAGCTTTCTTT. Its translation is CASSPSRLGNTEAFF.

V is TRBV19 and J is TRBJ2-5; D perhaps matches TRBD1 (6 bases). CDR1 and CDR2 (germline): LNHDA, SQIVND (reference sequence). V was trimmed by 6 bases and J by 5 bases, leaving 10 bases between them. CDR3 size: 12 residues. As DNA, the CDR3 is TGTGCCAGTAGCCCAAGGGGGGAGACCCAGTACTTC. The encoded protein is CASSPRGETQYF.

This chain uses TRBV9 with TRBJ2-3; 10 bases align to TRBD2. V lost 1 base and J lost 4; bases outside the gene matches: 9. The CDR3 has 17 amino acids. The germline V gene has CDR1 SGDLS and CDR2 YYNGEE. Here the CDR3 reads CASSVRSGGAGSDTQYF. The DNA of the CDR3 is TGTGCCAGCAGCGTAAGGAGCGGGGGGGCCGGGTCAGATACGCAGTATTTT.

This clone was observed once. This chain joins TRBV5-1 and TRBJ1-1, with D hard to call. V lost 0 bases and J 11 bases, leaving 17 bases between the germline ends. The germline CDR1 and CDR2 sequences are SGHRS and YFSETQ. This CDR3 has 14 residues. CDR3 residues: CASSLDNTMTRAFF. CDR3 sequence (DNA): TGCGCCAGCAGCTTGGATAATACAATGACTCGTGCTTTCTTT.

V is TRBV5-1 and J is TRBJ1-1; 7 bases agree with TRBD1. With 4 bases clipped from V and 3 bases from J, the junction kept 12 bases outside the gene matches. Germline V gene lookup returns CDR1 SGHRS and CDR2 YFSETQ. The CDR3 is made up of 16 amino acids. CDR3 protein: CASSKDRRVTDTEAFF. DNA of the CDR3: TGCGCCAGCAGCAAGGACAGGAGAGTGACTGACACTGAAGCTTTCTTT.

The rearrangement links TRBV4-2 to TRBJ2-1; 10 bases match TRBD2. Germline-derived CDR1 and CDR2 are LGHNA and YNFKEQ. This CDR3 is 15 amino acids long. The junction had 8 bases not matched to a gene; V was cut back by 0 bases and J by 12 bases. CDR3 sequence reads: CASSQEGASGGAQFF. The CDR3 DNA is TGTGCCAGCAGCCAAGAAGGCGCTAGCGGGGGTGCGCAGTTCTTC.

V usage is TRBV9 and J usage is TRBJ1-3, with D possibly being TRBD1 (6 bases). Trimming pared 6 bases from V and 0 bases from J, leaving 13 bases between. The CDR3 has 15 amino acids. Germline V gene sequence: CDR1 SGDLS, CDR2 YYNGEE. The DNA for the CDR3 is TGTGCCAGCACTCGGGACACGGCCTCTGGAAACACCATATATTTT. Translating it yields CASTRDTASGNTIYF. Using reference TRBV9 and TRBJ1-3 for the parts outside the CDR3, the full variable domain is DSGVTQTPKHLITATGQRVTLRCSPRSGDLSVYWYQQSLDQGLQFLIQYYNGEERAKGNILERFSAQQFPDLHSELNLSSLELGDSALYFCASTRDTASGNTIYFGEGSWLTVV.

This clone was recorded only once. V usage is TRBV10-2 and J usage is TRBJ1-2; D uncertain. The V end was cut by 10 bases, the J end by 4 bases, with 19 bases between. The CDR3 has 14 residues. Germline V gene lookup returns CDR1 WSHSY and CDR2 SAAADI. The CDR3 DNA is TGCGCCATCAGACCGGACGGGAAAAGCTATGGCTACACCTTC. This sequence encodes CAIRPDGKSYGYTF.